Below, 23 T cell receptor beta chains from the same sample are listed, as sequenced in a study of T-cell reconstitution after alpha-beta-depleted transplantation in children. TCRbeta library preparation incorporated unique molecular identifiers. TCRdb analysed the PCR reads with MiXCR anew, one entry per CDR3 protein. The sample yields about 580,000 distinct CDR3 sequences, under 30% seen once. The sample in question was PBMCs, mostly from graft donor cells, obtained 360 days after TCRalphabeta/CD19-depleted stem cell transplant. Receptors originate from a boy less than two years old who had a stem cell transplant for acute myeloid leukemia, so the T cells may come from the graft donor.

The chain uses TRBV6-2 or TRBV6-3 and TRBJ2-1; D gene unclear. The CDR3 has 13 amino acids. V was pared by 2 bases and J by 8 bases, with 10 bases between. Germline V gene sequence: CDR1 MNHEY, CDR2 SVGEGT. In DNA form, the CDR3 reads TGTGCCAGCAGTTACCCGAATCCTTATGAGCAGTTCTTC. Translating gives CASSYPNPYEQFF.

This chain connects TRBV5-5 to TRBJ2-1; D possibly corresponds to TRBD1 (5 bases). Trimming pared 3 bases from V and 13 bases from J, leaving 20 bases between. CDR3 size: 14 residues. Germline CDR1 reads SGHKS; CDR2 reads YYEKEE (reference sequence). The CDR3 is CASSSWQGSREQFF. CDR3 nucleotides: TGTGCCAGCAGCTCTTGGCAGGGCAGCCGTGAACAGTTCTTC.

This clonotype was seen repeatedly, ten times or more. The CDR3 DNA sequence: TGCAGTGCTAGCCTCCGAGGGTACACCAATGCCGGGGAGCTGTTTTTT. Protein product: CSASLRGYTNAGELFF. This rearrangement joins TRBV20-1 to TRBJ2-2; D is perhaps TRBD2 (5 bases). V was pared by 3 bases and J by 6 bases, with 20 bases between. Germline values: CDR1 DFQATT, CDR2 SNEGSKA (reference sequence). The CDR3 has 16 residues.

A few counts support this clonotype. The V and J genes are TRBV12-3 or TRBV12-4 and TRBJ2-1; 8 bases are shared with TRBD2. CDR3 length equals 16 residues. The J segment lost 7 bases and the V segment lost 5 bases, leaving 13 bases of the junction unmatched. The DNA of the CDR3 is TGTGCCAGCAGTGACCAAGGGACTAGTCTGGGGAATGAGCAGTTCTTC. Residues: CASSDQGTSLGNEQFF.

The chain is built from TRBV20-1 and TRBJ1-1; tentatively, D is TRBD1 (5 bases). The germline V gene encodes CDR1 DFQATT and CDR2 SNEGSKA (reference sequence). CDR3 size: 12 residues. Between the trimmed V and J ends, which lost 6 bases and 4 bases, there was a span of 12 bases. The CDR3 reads CSARGPFTEAFF. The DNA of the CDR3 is TGCAGTGCGAGGGGCCCCTTCACTGAAGCTTTCTTT.

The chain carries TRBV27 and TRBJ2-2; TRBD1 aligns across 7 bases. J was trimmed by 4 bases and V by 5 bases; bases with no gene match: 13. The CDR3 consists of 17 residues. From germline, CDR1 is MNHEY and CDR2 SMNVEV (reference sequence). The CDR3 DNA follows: TGTGCCAGCAGTCCCATTACCAGGACAGGTCCCACCGGGGAGCTGTTTTTT. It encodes CASSPITRTGPTGELFF.

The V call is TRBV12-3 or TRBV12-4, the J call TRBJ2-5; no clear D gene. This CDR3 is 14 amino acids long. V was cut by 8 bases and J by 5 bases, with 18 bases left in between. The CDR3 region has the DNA TGTGCCAGCTCTTCCCTGCGGACGAGGGAGACCCAGTACTTC. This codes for CASSSLRTRETQYF.

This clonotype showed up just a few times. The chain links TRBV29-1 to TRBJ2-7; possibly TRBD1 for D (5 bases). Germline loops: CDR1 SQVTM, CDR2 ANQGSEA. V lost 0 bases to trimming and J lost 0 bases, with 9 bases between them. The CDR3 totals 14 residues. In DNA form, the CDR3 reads TGCAGCGTTGAAGATGGGGCAGGCTCCTACGAGCAGTACTTC. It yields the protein CSVEDGAGSYEQYF.

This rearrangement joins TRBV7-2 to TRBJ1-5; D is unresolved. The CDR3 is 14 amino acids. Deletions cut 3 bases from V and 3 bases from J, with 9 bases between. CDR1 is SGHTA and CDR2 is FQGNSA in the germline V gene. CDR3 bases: TGTGCCAGCAGCTTGGACCTGAACAATCAGCCCCAGCATTTT. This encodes CASSLDLNNQPQHF.

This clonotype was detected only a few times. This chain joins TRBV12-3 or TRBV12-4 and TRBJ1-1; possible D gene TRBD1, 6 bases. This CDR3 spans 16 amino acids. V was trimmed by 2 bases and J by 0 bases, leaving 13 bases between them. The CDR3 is CASSLLGGGLNTEAFF. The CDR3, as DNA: TGTGCCAGCAGTTTATTGGGAGGGGGACTGAACACTGAAGCTTTCTTT.

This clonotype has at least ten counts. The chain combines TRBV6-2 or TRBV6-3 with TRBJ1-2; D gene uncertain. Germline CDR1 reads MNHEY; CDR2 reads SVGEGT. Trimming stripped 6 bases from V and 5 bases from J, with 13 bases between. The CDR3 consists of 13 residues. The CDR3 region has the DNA TGTGCCAGCAGCCCCGGTCAGCTTTATGGCTACACCTTC. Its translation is CASSPGQLYGYTF.

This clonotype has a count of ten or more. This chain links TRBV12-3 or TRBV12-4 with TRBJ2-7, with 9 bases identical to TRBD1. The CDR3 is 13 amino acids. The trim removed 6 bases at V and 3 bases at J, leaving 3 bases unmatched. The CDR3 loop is CASSPGQGYEQYF. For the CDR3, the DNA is TGTGCCAGCAGCCCGGGACAGGGCTACGAGCAGTACTTC.

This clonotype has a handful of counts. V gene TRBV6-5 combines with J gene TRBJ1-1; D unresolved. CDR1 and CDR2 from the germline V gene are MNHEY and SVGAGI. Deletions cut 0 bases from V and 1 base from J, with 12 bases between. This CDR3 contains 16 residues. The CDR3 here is CASSYSTGRPNTEAFF. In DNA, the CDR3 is TGTGCCAGCAGTTACTCTACCGGACGGCCGAACACTGAAGCTTTCTTT.

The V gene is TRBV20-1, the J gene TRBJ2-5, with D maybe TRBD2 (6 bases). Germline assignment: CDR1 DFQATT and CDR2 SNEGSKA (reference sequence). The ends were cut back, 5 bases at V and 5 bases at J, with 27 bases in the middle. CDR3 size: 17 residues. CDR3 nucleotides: TGCAGTGCTCCGTCTGGCTGGGGGGAACTGAGAGGGGAGACCCAGTACTTC. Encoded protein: CSAPSGWGELRGETQYF.

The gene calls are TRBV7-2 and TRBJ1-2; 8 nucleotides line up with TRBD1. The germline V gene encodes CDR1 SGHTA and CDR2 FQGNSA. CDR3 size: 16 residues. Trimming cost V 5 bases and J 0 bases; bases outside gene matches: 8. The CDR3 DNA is TGTGCCAGCAGCCAGGACAGGGATCGGACTAACTATGGCTACACCTTC. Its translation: CASSQDRDRTNYGYTF. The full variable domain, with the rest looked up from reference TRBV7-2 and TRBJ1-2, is GAGVSQSPSNKVTEKGKDVELRCDPISGHTALYWYRQSLGQGLEFLIYFQGNSAPDKSGLPSDRFSAERTGGSVSTLTIQRTQQEDSAVYLCASSQDRDRTNYGYTFGSGTRLTVV.

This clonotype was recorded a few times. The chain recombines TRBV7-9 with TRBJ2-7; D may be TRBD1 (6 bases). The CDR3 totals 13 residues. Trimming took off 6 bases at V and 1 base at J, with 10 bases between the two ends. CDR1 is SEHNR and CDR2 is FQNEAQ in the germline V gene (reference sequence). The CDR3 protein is CASRFTGSYEQYF. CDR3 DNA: TGTGCCAGCAGGTTTACAGGGTCCTACGAGCAGTACTTC.

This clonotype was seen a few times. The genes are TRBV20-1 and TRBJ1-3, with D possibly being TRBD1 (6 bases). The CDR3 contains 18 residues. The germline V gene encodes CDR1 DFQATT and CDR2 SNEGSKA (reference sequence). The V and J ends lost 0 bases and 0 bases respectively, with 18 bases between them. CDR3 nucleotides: TGCAGTGCTAGAGATCTCTACAACAGGGATGCCTCTGGAAACACCATATATTTT. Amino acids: CSARDLYNRDASGNTIYF.

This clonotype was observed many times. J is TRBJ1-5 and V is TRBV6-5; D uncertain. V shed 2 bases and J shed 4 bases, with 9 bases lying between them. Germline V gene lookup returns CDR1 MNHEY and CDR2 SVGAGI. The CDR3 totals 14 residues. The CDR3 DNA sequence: TGTGCCAGCAGTTACCGACACCCGAATCAGCCCCAGCATTTT. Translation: CASSYRHPNQPQHF.

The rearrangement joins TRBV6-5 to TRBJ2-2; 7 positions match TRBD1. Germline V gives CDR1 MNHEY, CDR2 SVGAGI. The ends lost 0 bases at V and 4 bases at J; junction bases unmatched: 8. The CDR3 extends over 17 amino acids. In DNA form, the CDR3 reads TGTGCCAGCAGTTACTCGACGGACAGGAGACTCACCGGGGAGCTGTTTTTT. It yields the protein CASSYSTDRRLTGELFF.

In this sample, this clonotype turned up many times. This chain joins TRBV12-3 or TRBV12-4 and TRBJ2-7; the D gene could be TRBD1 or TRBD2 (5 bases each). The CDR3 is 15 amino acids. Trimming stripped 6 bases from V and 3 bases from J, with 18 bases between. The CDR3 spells CASRPDLGRHYEQYF. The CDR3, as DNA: TGTGCCAGCAGGCCGGACTTGGGACGGCACTACGAGCAGTACTTC.

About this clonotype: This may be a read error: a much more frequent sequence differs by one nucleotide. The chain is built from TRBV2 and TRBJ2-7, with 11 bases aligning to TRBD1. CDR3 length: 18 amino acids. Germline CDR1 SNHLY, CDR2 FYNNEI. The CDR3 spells CTSRIVRGVDRGLYEQYF. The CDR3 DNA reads TGTACCAGCAGGATCGTCAGAGGGGTGGACAGGGGGCTCTACGAGCAGTACTTC.

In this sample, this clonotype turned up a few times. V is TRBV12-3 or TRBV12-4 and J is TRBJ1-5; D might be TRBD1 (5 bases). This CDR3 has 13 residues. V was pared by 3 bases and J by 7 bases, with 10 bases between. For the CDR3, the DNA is TGTGCCAGCAGTTTGTGGGGGGAACAGCCCCAGCATTTT. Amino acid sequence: CASSLWGEQPQHF.

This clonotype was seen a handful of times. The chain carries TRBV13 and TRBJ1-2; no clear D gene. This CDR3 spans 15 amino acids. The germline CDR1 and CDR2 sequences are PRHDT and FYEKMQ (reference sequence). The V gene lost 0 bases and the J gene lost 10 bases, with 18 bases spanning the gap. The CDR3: CASSLGRRAIGHYTF. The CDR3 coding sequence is TGTGCCAGCAGCTTAGGGCGACGGGCAATAGGGCACTACACCTTC.